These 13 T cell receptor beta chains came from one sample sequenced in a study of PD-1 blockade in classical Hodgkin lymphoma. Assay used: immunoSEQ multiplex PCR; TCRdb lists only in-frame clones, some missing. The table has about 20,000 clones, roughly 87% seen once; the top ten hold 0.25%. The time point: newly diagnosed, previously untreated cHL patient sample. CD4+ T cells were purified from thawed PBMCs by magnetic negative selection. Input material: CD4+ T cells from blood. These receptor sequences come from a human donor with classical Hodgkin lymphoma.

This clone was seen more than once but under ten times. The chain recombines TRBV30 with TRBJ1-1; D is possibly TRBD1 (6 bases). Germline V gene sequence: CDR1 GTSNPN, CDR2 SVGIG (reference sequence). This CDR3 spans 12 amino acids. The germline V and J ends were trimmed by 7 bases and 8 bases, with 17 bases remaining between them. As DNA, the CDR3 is TGTGCCTCTAGGGGGGCAGGGCGGGAAGCTTTCTTT. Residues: CASRGAGREAFF.

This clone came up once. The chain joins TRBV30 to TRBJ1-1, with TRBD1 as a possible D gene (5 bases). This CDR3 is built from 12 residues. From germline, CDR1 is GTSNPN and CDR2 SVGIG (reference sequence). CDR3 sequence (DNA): TGTTCTTGGATGGGGCAGAACACTGAAGCTTTCTTT. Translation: CSWMGQNTEAFF.

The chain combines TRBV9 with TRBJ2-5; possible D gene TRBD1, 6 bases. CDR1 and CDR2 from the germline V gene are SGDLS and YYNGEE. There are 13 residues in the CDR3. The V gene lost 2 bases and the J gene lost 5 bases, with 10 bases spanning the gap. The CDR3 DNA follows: TGTGCCAGCAGCGTGACAGGCCGGGAGACCCAGTACTTC. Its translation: CASSVTGRETQYF.

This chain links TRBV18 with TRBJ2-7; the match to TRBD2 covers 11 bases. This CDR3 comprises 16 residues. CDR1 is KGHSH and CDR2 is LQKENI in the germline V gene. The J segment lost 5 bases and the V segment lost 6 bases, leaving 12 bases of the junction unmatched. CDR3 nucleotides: TGTGCCAGCTCGCGGAACATAGCGGGAGGGGGGAACGAGCAGTACTTC. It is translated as CASSRNIAGGGNEQYF.

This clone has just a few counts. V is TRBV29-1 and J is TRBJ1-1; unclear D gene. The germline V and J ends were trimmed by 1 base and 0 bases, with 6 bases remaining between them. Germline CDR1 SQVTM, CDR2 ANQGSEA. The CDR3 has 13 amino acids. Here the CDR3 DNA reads TGCAGCGTTGAAGCCGGTGTGAACACTGAAGCTTTCTTT. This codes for CSVEAGVNTEAFF.

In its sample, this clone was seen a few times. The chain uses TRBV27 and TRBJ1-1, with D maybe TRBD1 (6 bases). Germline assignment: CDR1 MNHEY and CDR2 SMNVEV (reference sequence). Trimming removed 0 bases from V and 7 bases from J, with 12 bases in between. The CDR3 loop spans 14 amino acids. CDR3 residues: CASSLSGGVGEAFF. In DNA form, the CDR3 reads TGTGCCAGCAGTTTATCAGGGGGAGTAGGTGAAGCTTTCTTT.

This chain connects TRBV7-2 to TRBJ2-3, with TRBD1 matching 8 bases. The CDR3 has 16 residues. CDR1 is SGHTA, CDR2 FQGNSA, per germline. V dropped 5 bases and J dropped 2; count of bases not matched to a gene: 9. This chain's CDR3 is CASSIQGARHTDTQYF. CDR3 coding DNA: TGTGCCAGCAGCATCCAGGGGGCCCGTCACACAGATACGCAGTATTTT. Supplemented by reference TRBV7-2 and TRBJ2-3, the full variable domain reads GAGVSQSPSNKVTEKGKDVELRCDPISGHTALYWYRQSLGQGLEFLIYFQGNSAPDKSGLPSDRFSAERTGGSVSTLTIQRTQQEDSAVYLCASSIQGARHTDTQYFGPGTRLTVL.

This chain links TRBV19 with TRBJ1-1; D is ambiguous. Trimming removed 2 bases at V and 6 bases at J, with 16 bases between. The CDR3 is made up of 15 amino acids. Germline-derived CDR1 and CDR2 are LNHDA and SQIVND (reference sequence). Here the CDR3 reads CASSIKEGAYSEAFF. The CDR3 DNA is TGTGCCAGTAGTATAAAGGAGGGTGCGTATTCTGAAGCTTTCTTT.

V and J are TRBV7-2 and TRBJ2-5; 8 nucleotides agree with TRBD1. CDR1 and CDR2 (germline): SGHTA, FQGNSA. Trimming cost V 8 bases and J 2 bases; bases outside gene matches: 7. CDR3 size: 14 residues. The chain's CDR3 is CASGNRGSQETQYF. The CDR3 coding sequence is TGTGCCAGCGGCAACAGGGGGTCTCAAGAGACCCAGTACTTC.

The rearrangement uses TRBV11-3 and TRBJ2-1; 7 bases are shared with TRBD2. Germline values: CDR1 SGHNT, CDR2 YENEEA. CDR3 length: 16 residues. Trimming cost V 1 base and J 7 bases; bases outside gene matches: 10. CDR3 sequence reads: CASSLGGWEGSNEQFF. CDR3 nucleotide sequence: TGTGCCAGCAGCTTAGGAGGGTGGGAGGGCTCGAATGAGCAGTTCTTC.

The chain's CDR3 is CASSGTGYGELFF. CDR3 nucleotide sequence: TGTGCCAGCAGCGGGACAGGGTACGGGGAGCTGTTTTTT. The V call is TRBV5-6, the J call TRBJ2-2; TRBD1 agrees at 9 bases. With V trimmed by 4 bases and J by 7 bases, 2 bases remained unmatched. Germline loops: CDR1 SGHDT, CDR2 YYEEEE. CDR3 length: 13 residues.

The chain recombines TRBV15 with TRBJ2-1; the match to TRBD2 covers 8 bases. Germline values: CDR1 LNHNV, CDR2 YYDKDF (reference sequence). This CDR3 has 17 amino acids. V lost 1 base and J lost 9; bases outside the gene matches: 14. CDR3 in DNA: TGTGCCACCAGCAGAGGGGGGAAGCGGGAGTTTTGGGGTGAGCAGTTCTTC. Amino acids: CATSRGGKREFWGEQFF.

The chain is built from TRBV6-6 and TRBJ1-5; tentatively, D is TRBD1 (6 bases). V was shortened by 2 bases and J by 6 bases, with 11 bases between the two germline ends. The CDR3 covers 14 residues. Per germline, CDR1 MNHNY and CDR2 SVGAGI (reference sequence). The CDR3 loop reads CASSYGGAGQPQHF. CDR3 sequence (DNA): TGTGCCAGCAGTTACGGGGGCGCGGGTCAGCCCCAGCATTTT.